A selection of T cell receptor beta chains follows, all from one sample in a study of cytomegalovirus exposure and HLA in healthy donors. Some clones are missing from TCRdb's copy, which holds only in-frame ones; the method was immunoSEQ multiplex PCR. There are about 180,000 clones in the sample; approximately 87% occur only once, and roughly 1.3% lies in the top ten. Sequencing input: PBMCs. The receptors here all came from a woman in her 30s in good health and CMV-seronegative. Each CDR3 is given with its conserved first and last residue. A D gene is named only where the DNA matches it firmly. Not all rows give a size; the values are once, few, many and, for expanded clones, a class.

d_call j_call v_call clone_size cdr3_nt cdr3_aa
TRBD1 TRBJ2-7 TRBV19 NA TGTGCCAGTAGTTCCCCGAGGACAGGGCCCTCCTACGAGCAGTACTTC CASSSPRTGPSYEQYF
NA TRBJ1-5 TRBV4-2 NA TGTGCCAGCAGCCAACCGGGGAGCAATCAGCCCCAGCATTTT CASSQPGSNQPQHF
NA TRBJ2-1 TRBV1 NA TGCACCAGCAGCCAGGGGAGCGTGGGCAATGAGCAGTTCTTC CTSSQGSVGNEQFF
NA TRBJ1-1 TRBV6-5 once TGTGCCAGCAGTCCAATTACAGGGAACACTGAAGCTTTCTTT CASSPITGNTEAFF
NA TRBJ2-5 TRBV29-1 NA TGCAGCGTTTATGAAGAGACCCAGTACTTC CSVYEETQYF
NA TRBJ2-1 TRBV4-1 NA TGCGCCAGCAGCCAAGATAGGCCGGGGGTGTCCTACAATGAGCAGTTCTTC CASSQDRPGVSYNEQFF
NA TRBJ2-7 TRBV9 NA TGTGCCAGCAGCGTAGCGGCTAGTTGGGCCTACGAGCAGTACTTC CASSVAASWAYEQYF
TRBD2 TRBJ2-3 TRBV9 NA TGTGCCAGCAGCGGGTTAGCGGGGGGGAGAATAGATACGCAGTATTTT CASSGLAGGRIDTQYF
NA TRBJ2-2 TRBV6-5 NA TGTGCCAGCAGTCCTCGCGTCACCGGGGAGCTGTTTTTT CASSPRVTGELFF
TRBD1 TRBJ1-5 TRBV15 NA TGTGCCACCAGCGGGGGACAGGCGAATCAGCCCCAGCATTTT CATSGGQANQPQHF
NA TRBJ2-3 TRBV11-2 NA TGTGCCAGCAGCTTCAAGGCTAGCGCCCTCACAGATACGCAGTATTTT CASSFKASALTDTQYF
TRBD1 TRBJ2-2 TRBV6-5 few TGTGCCAGCAGTAACAGGGGGCGCCGGGAGCTGTTTTTT CASSNRGRRELFF
NA TRBJ2-1 TRBV7-6 NA TGTGCCAGCAGCTTGGCCGACATCAATGAGCAGTTCTTC CASSLADINEQFF
NA TRBJ1-6 TRBV2 NA TGTGCCACCCACGGACAGATAGATTCACCCCTCCACTTT CATHGQIDSPLHF
TRBD2 TRBJ2-7 TRBV4-1 NA TGCGCCAGCAGCCCGGGGCGGGGGGCCTCCTACGAGCAGTACTTC CASSPGRGASYEQYF
NA TRBJ1-2 TRBV7-9 once TGTGCCAGCAGCTTAATAGTGACAGATGGCTACACCTTC CASSLIVTDGYTF
TRBD1 TRBJ1-1 TRBV7-2 NA TGTGCCAGCAGCGGACGGACAGGGGGGAACACTGAAGCTTTCTTT CASSGRTGGNTEAFF
TRBD1 TRBJ2-7 TRBV9 few TGTGCCAGCAGCGAGGACAGGGGGGGATCCTACGAGCAGTACTTC CASSEDRGGSYEQYF
TRBD1 TRBJ1-2 TRBV5-4 NA TGTGCCAGCAGCTTCCCGGGACAGGAGTTCTATGGCTACACCTTC CASSFPGQEFYGYTF
NA TRBJ2-7 TRBV5-6 NA TGTGCCAGCAGCTTGCCGGGGATGCGCGAGCAGTACTTC CASSLPGMREQYF
NA TRBJ2-7 TRBV19 NA TGTGCCAGTAGTATAGTCGGGGGTCAGGAGCAGTACTTC CASSIVGGQEQYF
NA TRBJ2-1 TRBV7-6 NA TGTGCCAGCAGCTTCTTGGGGCCCCCCAGAAACAATGAGCAGTTCTTC CASSFLGPPRNNEQFF
TRBD2 TRBJ2-1 TRBV5-6 NA TGTGCCAGCAGCTTGCGGGCTAGCGGGGGGGCCGGGGAGCAGTTCTTC CASSLRASGGAGEQFF
TRBD1 TRBJ2-1 TRBV11-2 once TGTGCCAGCAGCCCGGACAGGGTACGGAATGAGCAGTTCTTC CASSPDRVRNEQFF
NA TRBJ1-6 TRBV2 NA TGTGCCAGTTCGAGACAGCTAGATAATTCACCCCTCCACTTT CASSRQLDNSPLHF
NA TRBJ1-5 TRBV5-1 NA TGCGCCAGCAGCTTGTCGGGAGAACAGTATCAGCCCCAGCATTTT CASSLSGEQYQPQHF
NA TRBJ1-2 TRBV9 NA TGTGCCAGCAGCGTAGGGACAGTGGGGAACTATGGCTACACCTTC CASSVGTVGNYGYTF
TRBD1 TRBJ1-5 TRBV19 NA TGTGCCAGTATGAGGGGACAGGACTATCAGCCCCAGCATTTT CASMRGQDYQPQHF
TRBD1 TRBJ1-2 TRBV11-2 NA TGTGCCAGCAGCCCAGGGAAGACAGGGGATGGCTACACCTTC CASSPGKTGDGYTF
TRBD1 TRBJ1-1 TRBV5-1 NA TGCGCCAGCAGCCCTAGGACAGGGGAGGTAAACACTGAAGCTTTCTTT CASSPRTGEVNTEAFF
TRBD2 TRBJ2-1 TRBV7-9 NA TGTGCCAGCAGCCAGCTATTCGGGCGGGGGGACTACAATGAGCAGTTCTTC CASSQLFGRGDYNEQFF
NA TRBJ2-5 TRBV5-6 NA TGTGCCAGCAGCCGGAGACAGCCTTACCAAGAGACCCAGTACTTC CASSRRQPYQETQYF
NA TRBJ2-7 TRBV27 NA TGTGCCAGCAAGGGTGGACAGAGCTCCTACGAGCAGTACTTC CASKGGQSSYEQYF
NA TRBJ2-3 TRBV4-1 NA TGCGCCAGCAGCCAAGGGCGGTACACAGATACGCAGTATTTT CASSQGRYTDTQYF
NA TRBJ1-2 TRBV6-1 NA TGTGCCAGCACCATGAGCGGGGGTTACTATGGCTACACCTTC CASTMSGGYYGYTF
NA TRBJ1-1 TRBV2 NA TGTGCCATCCAAAGGGAGTTTAACACTGAAGCTTTCTTT CAIQREFNTEAFF
TRBD2 TRBJ2-7 TRBV27 NA TGTGCCAGCAGTTTGGGGACTAGCGGTATCTACGAGCAGTACTTC CASSLGTSGIYEQYF
NA TRBJ2-3 TRBV5-4 NA TGTGCCAGCAGTACTCGGGCAGATACGCAGTATTTT CASSTRADTQYF
NA TRBJ1-1 TRBV5-1 NA TGCGCCAGCAGCCTGAGATGGGGGCGGGACACTGAAGCTTTCTTT CASSLRWGRDTEAFF
NA TRBJ1-2 TRBV29-1 NA TGCAGCGCCGACCCCCTTCAGAAGGCAGCCGGGAGCTACACCTTC CSADPLQKAAGSYTF
NA TRBJ1-1 TRBV21-1 once TGTGCCAGCAGCAAAGCTTGGACTGGGATGAACACTGAAGCTTTCTTT CASSKAWTGMNTEAFF
NA TRBJ2-1 TRBV7-8 NA TGTGCCAGCAGCTTAATGACTTCCAATGAGCAGTTCTTC CASSLMTSNEQFF